The entry below gives a single TCR beta chain sequence along with its context. As yet, its antigen is unknown. This record belongs to a study of PD-L1 blockade in urothelial cancer. Overall study: About 90% of the 29 patients were men with bladder-origin urothelial cancer. Treatment start was followed by blood analysis at 3 weeks (second dose) and again at 6 weeks.

Samples spanned pretreatment and treatment, with 1 to 8 time points per patient. Sequencing used immunoSEQ multiplex PCR; TCRdb keeps in-frame clones, though not all of them. The sample consists of roughly 84,000 clones, around 80% of them appearing once. Whole-study findings and limits: TCR clonality was measured in pretreatment peripheral blood. Clonality below the median predicted better survival.

The germline V and J ends were trimmed by 6 bases and 4 bases, with 12 bases remaining between them. The CDR3 contains 14 residues. In germline, CDR1 is MNHEY, CDR2 SVGAGI. The sequencing here drew on PBMCs, taken around atezolizumab (anti-PD-L1) treatment. The V and J genes are TRBV6-5 and TRBJ2-2, with D perhaps TRBD1 (5 bases). The sequence derives from a man between 65 and 85 years old with urothelial cancer. The CDR3 is CASSHTGGTGELFF. The CDR3 bases are TGTGCCAGCAGCCACACAGGTGGCACCGGGGAGCTGTTTTTT.